This T cell receptor (beta chain) was recorded in a study of shared clonotypes between healthy human individuals. Study-wide context: The cohort comprised a couple of women and a few men. Their ages spanned 18 to 49 years.

The run depth of the assay was deep. The table came from immunoSEQ multiplex PCR; TCRdb's copy has only in-frame clones and leaves some out. This table has 1,500,000 or so clones, roughly 96% appearing once. This CDR3 spans 15 amino acids. V dropped 0 bases and J dropped 2 bases, with 10 bases sitting between them. Germline V gene data show CDR1 as SGDLS and CDR2 as YYNGEE. General observations from the study: What naive subsets generally showed was a larger estimated richness than memory subsets showed.

About this clone itself: Its target is not known.

The source of this sequence is a man aged 25 to 45 in good health. The chain recombines TRBV9 with TRBJ2-3; D is perhaps TRBD2 (5 bases). The sequenced sample was naive CD4+ T cells sorted from blood. The subset denotes: CD45RA+ positively selected. The chain's CDR3 is CASSVADYYTDTQYF. For the CDR3, the DNA is TGTGCCAGCAGCGTAGCTGACTATTACACAGATACGCAGTATTTT.